This section outlines one T cell receptor (beta chain) sequence together with its context. Some clones are missing from TCRdb's copy, which holds only in-frame ones; the method was immunoSEQ multiplex PCR. Of over 150,000 clones detected, roughly four fifths appear once; the ten largest clones hold around 28%. This record comes from a study of blood T cell repertoires in COVID-19. The CDR3 has 14 residues. CDR1 is MNHEY, CDR2 SMNVEV, per germline (reference sequence). Trimming took 5 bases from V and 7 from J, leaving 12 bases between them. This clonotype was obtained from a woman aged 55-70 years with acute or convalescent COVID-19. Specimen: peripheral blood. The chain uses TRBV27 and TRBJ1-6, with D possibly TRBD1 on 6 matching bases. CDR3 nucleotide sequence: TGTGCCAGCAGTCCAGGGGATCGGAATTCACCCCTCCACTTT. It translates to CASSPGDRNSPLHF.